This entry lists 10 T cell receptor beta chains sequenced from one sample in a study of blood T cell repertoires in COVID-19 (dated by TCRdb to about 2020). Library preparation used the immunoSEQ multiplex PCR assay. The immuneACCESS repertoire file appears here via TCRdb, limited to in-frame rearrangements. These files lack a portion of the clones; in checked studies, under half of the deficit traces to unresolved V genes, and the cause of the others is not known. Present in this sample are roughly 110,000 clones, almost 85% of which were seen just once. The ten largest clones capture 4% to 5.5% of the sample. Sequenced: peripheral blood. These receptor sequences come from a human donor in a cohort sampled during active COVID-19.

CDR3: CASSYTSGDVFRYF. In nucleotides, the CDR3 is TGTGCCAGCAGTTACACTAGCGGGGACGTATTTCGGTATTTT. The chain links TRBV6-6 to TRBJ2-3, with 10 positions matching TRBD2. The CDR3 totals 14 residues. CDR1 and CDR2 from the germline V gene are MNHNY and SVGAGI (reference sequence). The trim removed 2 bases at V and 14 bases at J, leaving 10 bases unmatched.

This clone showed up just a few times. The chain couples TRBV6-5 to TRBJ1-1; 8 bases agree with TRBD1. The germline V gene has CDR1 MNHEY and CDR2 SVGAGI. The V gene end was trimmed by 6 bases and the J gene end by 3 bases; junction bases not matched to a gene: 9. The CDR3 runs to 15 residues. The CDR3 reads CASRRTGGSYTEAFF. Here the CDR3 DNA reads TGTGCCAGCAGACGCACAGGGGGTAGTTACACTGAAGCTTTCTTT.

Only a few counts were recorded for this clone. This CDR3 reads CASSEGTDYEQYF. The CDR3 region has the DNA TGCGCCAGCAGCGAAGGGACAGACTACGAGCAGTACTTC. The chain carries TRBV5-1 and TRBJ2-7, with TRBD1 matching over 7 bases. Germline lookup yields CDR1 SGHRS and CDR2 YFSETQ. The ends lost 4 bases at V and 3 bases at J; junction bases unmatched: 4. The CDR3 is 13 amino acids.

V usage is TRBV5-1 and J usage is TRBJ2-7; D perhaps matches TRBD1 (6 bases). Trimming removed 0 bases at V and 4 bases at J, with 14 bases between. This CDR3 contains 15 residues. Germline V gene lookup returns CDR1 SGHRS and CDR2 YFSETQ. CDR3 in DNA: TGCGCCAGCAGCTTGGCCCCCGGGACACCTTACGAGCAGTACGTC. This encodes CASSLAPGTPYEQYV.

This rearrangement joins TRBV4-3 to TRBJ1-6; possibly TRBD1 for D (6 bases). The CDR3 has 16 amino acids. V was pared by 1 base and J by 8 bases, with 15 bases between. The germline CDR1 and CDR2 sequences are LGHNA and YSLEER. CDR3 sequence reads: CASSQGHRQGYSPLHF. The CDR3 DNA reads TGCGCCAGCAGCCAAGGGCACAGGCAGGGGTATTCACCCCTCCACTTT.

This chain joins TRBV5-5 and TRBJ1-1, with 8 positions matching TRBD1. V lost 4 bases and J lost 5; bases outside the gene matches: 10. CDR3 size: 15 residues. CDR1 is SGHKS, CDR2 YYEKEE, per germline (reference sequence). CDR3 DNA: TGTGCCAGCAGCACCTCGGACAGGGAGGGAACTGAAGCTTTCTTT. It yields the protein CASSTSDREGTEAFF.

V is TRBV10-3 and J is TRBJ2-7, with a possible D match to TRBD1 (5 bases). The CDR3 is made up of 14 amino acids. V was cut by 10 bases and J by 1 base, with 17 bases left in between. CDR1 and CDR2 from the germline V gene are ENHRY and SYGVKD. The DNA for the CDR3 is TGTGCCACTGATGATCGTAAGGGGTCCTACGAGCAGTACGTC. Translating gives CATDDRKGSYEQYV.

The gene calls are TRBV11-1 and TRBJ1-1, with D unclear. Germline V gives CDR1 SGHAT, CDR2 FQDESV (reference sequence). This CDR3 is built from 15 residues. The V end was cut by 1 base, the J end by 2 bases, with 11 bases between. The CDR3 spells CASSLGAVINTEAFF. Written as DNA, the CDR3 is TGTGCCAGCAGCTTAGGGGCAGTAATTAACACTGAAGCTTTCTTT.

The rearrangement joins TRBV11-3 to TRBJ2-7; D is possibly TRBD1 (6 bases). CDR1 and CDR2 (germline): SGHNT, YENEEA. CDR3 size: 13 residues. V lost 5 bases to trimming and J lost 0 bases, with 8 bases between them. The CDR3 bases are TGTGCCAGCAGCGCAGGGGTCTCCTACGAGCAGTACTTC. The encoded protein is CASSAGVSYEQYF.

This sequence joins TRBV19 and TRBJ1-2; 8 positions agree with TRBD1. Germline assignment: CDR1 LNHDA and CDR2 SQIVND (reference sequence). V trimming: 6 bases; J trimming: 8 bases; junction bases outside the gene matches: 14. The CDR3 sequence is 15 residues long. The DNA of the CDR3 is TGTGCCAGTAGCAGGGGTCCAGGGGGCGAGTTGGGCTACACCTTC. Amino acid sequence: CASSRGPGGELGYTF.